This T cell receptor (beta chain) was sequenced in a study of neurological immune-mediated disorders. Overall study: The disease course was relapsing-remitting in around 31 and secondary progressive in about 9% of the roughly 35 multiple sclerosis patients.

The time point denotes: longitudinal time-point 3. From 15-18 subjects, over 170 million TCR-beta sequences were obtained in each sequencing run. TCRdb analysed the 5' RACE reads with MiXCR anew, one entry per CDR3 protein. The sample shows fewer than 85,000 distinct CDR3 sequences, 4.3% of them seen only once. This clonotype was counted ten times or more. Source material: PBMCs. The receptor's source is a woman aged 55-69 years with multiple sclerosis.

The CDR3 region has the DNA TGCAGCGCCGGAGGGGGGGTGTATGGCTACACCTTC. Amino acid sequence: CSAGGGVYGYTF. The rearrangement uses TRBV29-1 and TRBJ1-2; a weak D match, TRBD1 (6 bases). The CDR3 has 12 amino acids. V was cut by 7 bases and J by 5 bases, with 14 bases left in between. CDR1 SQVTM and CDR2 ANQGSEA come from the germline V gene. Full variable domain (outside the CDR3, taken from reference TRBV29-1 and TRBJ1-2): SAVISQKPSRDICQRGTSLTIQCQVDSQVTMMFWYRQQPGQSLTLIATANQGSEATYESGFVIDKFPISRPNLTFSTLTVSNMSPEDSSIYLCSAGGGVYGYTFGSGTRLTVV.